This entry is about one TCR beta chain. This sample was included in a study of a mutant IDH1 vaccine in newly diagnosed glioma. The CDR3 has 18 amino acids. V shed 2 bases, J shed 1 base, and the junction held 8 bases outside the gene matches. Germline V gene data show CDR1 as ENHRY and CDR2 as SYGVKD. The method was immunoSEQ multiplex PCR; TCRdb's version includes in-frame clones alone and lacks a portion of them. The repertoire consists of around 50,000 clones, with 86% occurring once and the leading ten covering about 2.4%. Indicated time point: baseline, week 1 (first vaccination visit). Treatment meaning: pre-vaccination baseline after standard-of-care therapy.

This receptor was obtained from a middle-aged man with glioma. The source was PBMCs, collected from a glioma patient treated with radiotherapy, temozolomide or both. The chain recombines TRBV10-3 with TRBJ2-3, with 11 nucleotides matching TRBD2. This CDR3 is CAISEPKGLAERTDTQYF. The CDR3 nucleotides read TGTGCCATCAGTGAGCCAAAGGGACTAGCGGAACGCACAGATACGCAGTATTTT.